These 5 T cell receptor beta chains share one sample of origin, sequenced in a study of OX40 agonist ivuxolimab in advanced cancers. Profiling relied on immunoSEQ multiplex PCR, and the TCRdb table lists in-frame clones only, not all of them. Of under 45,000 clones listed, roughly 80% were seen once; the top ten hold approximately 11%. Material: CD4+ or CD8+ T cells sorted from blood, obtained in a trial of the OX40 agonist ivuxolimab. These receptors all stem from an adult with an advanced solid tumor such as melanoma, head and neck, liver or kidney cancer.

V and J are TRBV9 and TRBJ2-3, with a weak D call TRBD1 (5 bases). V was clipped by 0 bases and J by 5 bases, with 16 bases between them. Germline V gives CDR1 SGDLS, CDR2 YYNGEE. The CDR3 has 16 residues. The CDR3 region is CASSVEGTAQGDTQYF. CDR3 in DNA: TGTGCCAGCAGCGTAGAGGGTACCGCCCAGGGAGATACGCAGTATTTT.

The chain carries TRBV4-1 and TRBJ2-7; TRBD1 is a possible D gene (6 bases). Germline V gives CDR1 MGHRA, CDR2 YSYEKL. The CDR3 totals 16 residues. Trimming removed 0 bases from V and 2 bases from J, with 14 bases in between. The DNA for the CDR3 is TGCGCCAGCAGCCAAGATGGGGCAGGGGCAACCTACGAGCAGTACTTC. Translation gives CASSQDGAGATYEQYF.

The CDR3 region has the DNA TGTGCCAGCTACCGACCCGAGGAGGGTCCAAACTATGGCTACACCTTC. Translated, it gives CASYRPEEGPNYGYTF. The chain joins TRBV5-6 to TRBJ1-2; D unclear. Germline CDR1 SGHDT, CDR2 YYEEEE. V was cut by 7 bases and J by 2 bases, with 21 bases left in between. This CDR3 comprises 16 residues.

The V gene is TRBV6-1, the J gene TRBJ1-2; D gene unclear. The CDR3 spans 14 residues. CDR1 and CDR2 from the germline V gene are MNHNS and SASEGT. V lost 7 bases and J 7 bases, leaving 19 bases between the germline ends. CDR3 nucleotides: TGTGCCAGCATCCTACAGCGTGAACTAGGTGGCTACACCTTC. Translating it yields CASILQRELGGYTF.

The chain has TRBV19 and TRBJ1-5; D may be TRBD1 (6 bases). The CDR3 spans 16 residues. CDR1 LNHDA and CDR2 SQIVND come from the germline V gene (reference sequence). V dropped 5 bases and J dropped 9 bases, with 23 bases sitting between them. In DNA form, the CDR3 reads TGTGCCAGTAGTCCGAGACGGGGGGCCGGGGTGATGCCCCAGCATTTT. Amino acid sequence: CASSPRRGAGVMPQHF.